These T cell receptor beta chains were read from a single sample in a study of identical twins. A single record per CDR3 protein comes from TCRdb applying MiXCR to the 5' RACE reads. The sample lists 1.5 million to 2 million distinct CDR3 sequences, around a third seen once, with about 0.25% in the top ten. The specimen sequenced was cord blood. Receptors originate from a newborn girl in good health. CDR3s include the opening cysteine and the closing phenylalanine or tryptophan. Each record gives: V gene, clone size, J gene, D gene, CDR3 protein. D genes are given only for firm matches. Size values are once, few and many counts, or a class for expanded clones, and some rows have none.

>TRBV9|few|TRBJ1-2|TRBD1
CASSVGRDRGYGYTF
>TRBV27|few|TRBJ1-1|.
CASSFAGQQNTEAFF
>TRBV12-3/TRBV12-4|many|TRBJ1-2|TRBD1
CASSLRRQGYGYTF
>TRBV5-1|few|TRBJ2-5|.
CASSLEATRETQYF
>TRBV5-1|.|TRBJ1-3|.
CASSLVGVLSSGNTIYF
>TRBV29-1|.|TRBJ1-1|.
CSVHGGTEAFF
>TRBV3-1|many|TRBJ2-4|.
CASSHSGTTLAKNIQYF
>TRBV20-1|.|TRBJ2-7|TRBD2
CSALWQRDSYEQYF
>TRBV3-1|.|TRBJ1-2|.
CASSPGPRGDYGYTF
>TRBV4-2|.|TRBJ1-1|.
CASSQDWAAGAEAFF
>TRBV7-9|few|TRBJ2-1|TRBD1
CASSLGDSRNEQFF
>TRBV27|.|TRBJ1-6|.
CASNGQGNSPLHF
>TRBV28|.|TRBJ1-2|.
CASSSQGKGGGYTF
>TRBV4-1|.|TRBJ2-7|.
CASPSARLESYEQYF
>TRBV3-1|.|TRBJ2-7|.
CASSQPYLLQETRYF
>TRBV3-1|few|TRBJ2-1|TRBD2
CASSQVGTSGGNEQFF
>TRBV4-1|few|TRBJ2-7|TRBD2
CASSQLAGVAYEQYF
>TRBV15|.|TRBJ2-3|.
CATSGDLAQYF
>TRBV3-1|.|TRBJ1-2|TRBD1
CASNGQGARGYTF
>TRBV6-6|few|TRBJ1-2|.
CASSYSIAGGCYGYTF
>TRBV5-1|.|TRBJ2-1|TRBD2
CASSLGTGGEQFF
>TRBV12-3/TRBV12-4|many|TRBJ2-5|.
CASSLSSTIQETQYF
>TRBV7-8|.|TRBJ2-7|.
CASSLASVVVGHGYEQYF
>TRBV28|.|TRBJ2-5|TRBD1
CASSSLTGETQYF
>TRBV20-1|few|TRBJ2-3|.
CSARDLSRGSTDTQYF
>TRBV6-5|.|TRBJ2-7|TRBD2
CASSRSWTSGSNEQYF
>TRBV7-8|.|TRBJ2-7|TRBD1
CASSSNRGRYEQYF
>TRBV29-1|many|TRBJ2-7|.
CSVGLVHGEQYF
>TRBV25-1|few|TRBJ1-2|.
CATSLTGSYGYTF
>TRBV12-3/TRBV12-4|few|TRBJ2-1|TRBD2
CASTTPGTSGGIYEQFF
>TRBV6-5|few|TRBJ2-7|.
CASSYGHDYEQYF
>TRBV28|.|TRBJ1-5|TRBD1
CASSYGDRAQPQHF